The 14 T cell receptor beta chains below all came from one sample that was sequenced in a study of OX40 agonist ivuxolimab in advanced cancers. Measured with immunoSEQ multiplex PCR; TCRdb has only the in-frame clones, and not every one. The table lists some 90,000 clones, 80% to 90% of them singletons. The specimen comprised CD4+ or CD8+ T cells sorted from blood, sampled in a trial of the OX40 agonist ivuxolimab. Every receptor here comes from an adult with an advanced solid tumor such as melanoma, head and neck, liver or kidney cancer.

The CDR3 here is CASSDGGEQPQHF. The CDR3 nucleotides are TGTGCCAGTAGTGACGGGGGCGAGCAGCCCCAGCATTTT. The rearrangement links TRBV19 to TRBJ1-5, with a tentative D call TRBD1 (6 bases). The CDR3 is 13 amino acids. Germline V CDR1 and CDR2: LNHDA, SQIVND (reference sequence). Trimming removed 5 bases from V and 7 bases from J, with 12 bases in between.

In DNA, the CDR3 is TGTGCCTGGAGCCTAGACACAGCCCGTAATGAAAAACTGTTTTTT. Its protein is CAWSLDTARNEKLFF. The chain joins TRBV30 to TRBJ1-4; D call uncertain. In germline, CDR1 is GTSNPN, CDR2 SVGIG (reference sequence). Trimming removed 3 bases at V and 4 bases at J, with 15 bases between. The CDR3 totals 15 residues.

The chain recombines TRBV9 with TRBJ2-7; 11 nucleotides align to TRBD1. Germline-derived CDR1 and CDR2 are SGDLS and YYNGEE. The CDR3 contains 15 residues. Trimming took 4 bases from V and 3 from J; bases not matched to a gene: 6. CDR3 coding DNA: TGTGCCAGCAGCATTGGACAGGGGGCATTCTACGAGCAGTACTTC. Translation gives CASSIGQGAFYEQYF.

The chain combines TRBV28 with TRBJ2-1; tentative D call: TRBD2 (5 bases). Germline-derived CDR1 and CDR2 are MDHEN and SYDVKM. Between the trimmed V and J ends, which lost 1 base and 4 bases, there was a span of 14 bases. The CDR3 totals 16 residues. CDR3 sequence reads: CASSLSPRGPYNEQFF. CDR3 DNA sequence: TGTGCCAGCAGTTTATCCCCCCGAGGGCCGTACAATGAGCAGTTCTTC.

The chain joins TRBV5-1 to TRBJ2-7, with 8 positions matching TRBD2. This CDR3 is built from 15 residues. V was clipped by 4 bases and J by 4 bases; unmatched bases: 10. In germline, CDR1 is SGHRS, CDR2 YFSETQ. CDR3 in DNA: TGCGCCAGCAGCCCAACACTCGGGAGGGCTTACGAGCAGTACTTC. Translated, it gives CASSPTLGRAYEQYF.

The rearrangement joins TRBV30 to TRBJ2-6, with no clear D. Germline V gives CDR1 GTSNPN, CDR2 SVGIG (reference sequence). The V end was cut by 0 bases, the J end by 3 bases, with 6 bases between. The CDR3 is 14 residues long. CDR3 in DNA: TGTGCCTGGAGTGTAGGTGGTGGGGCCAACGTCCTGACTTTC. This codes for CAWSVGGGANVLTF.

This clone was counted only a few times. In nucleotides, the CDR3 is TGTGCCTGGAGTGTACGGGACAAGGGGCAGTACTTC. It encodes CAWSVRDKGQYF. The gene calls are TRBV30 and TRBJ2-7; tentatively, D is TRBD1 (6 bases). Germline V CDR1 and CDR2: GTSNPN, SVGIG (reference sequence). This CDR3 spans 12 amino acids. V lost 0 bases and J 9 bases, leaving 12 bases between the germline ends.

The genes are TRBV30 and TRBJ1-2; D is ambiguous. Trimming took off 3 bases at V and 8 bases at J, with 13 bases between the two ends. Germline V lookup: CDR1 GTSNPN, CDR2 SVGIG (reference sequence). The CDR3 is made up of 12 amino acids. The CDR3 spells CAWSPGRSGYTF. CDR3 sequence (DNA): TGTGCCTGGAGCCCTGGCCGTTCGGGCTACACCTTC.

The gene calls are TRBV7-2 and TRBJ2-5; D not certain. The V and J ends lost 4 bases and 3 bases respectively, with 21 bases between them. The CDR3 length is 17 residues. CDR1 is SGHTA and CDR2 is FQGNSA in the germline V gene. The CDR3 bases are TGTGCCAGCAGCTCACTGGGTGGAGTTAGCCCTAAAGAGACCCAGTACTTC. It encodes CASSSLGGVSPKETQYF.

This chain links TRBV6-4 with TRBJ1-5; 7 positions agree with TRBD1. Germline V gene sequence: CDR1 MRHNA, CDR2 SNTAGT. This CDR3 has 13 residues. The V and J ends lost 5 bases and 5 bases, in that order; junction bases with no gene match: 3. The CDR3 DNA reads TGTGCCAGCAGTCAAGACAGGGATCAGCCCCAGCATTTT. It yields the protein CASSQDRDQPQHF.

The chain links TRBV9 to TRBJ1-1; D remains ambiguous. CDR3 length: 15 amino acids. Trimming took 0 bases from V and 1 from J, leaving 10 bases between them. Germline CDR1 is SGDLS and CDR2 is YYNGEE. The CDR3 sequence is CASSVEDRRNTEAFF. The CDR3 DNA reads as TGTGCCAGCAGCGTAGAGGACCGGAGGAACACTGAAGCTTTCTTT.

CDR3 nucleotides: TGCGCCAGCAGCTTATTGACAGCAGTCTCTGGGGCCAACGTCCTGACTTTC. Its translation: CASSLLTAVSGANVLTF. The rearrangement uses TRBV5-1 and TRBJ2-6; TRBD1 might be the D (5 bases). Deletions cut 2 bases from V and 0 bases from J, with 12 bases between. There are 17 residues in the CDR3. Germline loops: CDR1 SGHRS, CDR2 YFSETQ.

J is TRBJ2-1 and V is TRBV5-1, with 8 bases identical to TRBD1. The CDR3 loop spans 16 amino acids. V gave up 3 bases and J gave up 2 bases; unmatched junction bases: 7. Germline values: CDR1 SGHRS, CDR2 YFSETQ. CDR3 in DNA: TGCGCCAGCAGCTGGTTGACAGGGGAGACCTACAATGAGCAGTTCTTC. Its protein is CASSWLTGETYNEQFF.

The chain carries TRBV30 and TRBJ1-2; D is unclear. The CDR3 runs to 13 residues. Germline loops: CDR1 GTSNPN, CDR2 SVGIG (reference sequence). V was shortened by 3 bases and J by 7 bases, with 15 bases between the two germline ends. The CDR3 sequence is CAWRFQFAGGYTF. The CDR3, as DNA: TGTGCCTGGAGATTCCAGTTCGCGGGTGGCTACACCTTC.